The TCR beta chain described here comes from a study of cytomegalovirus exposure and HLA in healthy donors. Study findings and constraints: Cytomegalovirus status, reportedly, was diagnosed with high specificity and sensitivity by the classifier. In a later analysis, a missense DCLRE1C variant was linked to TCR beta V- and J-gene trimming.

The PCR had 60 Vbeta and 13 Jbeta primers. The assay was immunoSEQ multiplex PCR, and TCRdb's table has in-frame clones only and misses some. The table records roughly 140,000 clones, nearly 80% of them present only once. This clone has only a few counts. No antigen is known for it. The CDR3 contains 14 residues. From germline, CDR1 is MRHNA and CDR2 SNTAGT. Germline trimming cut 4 bases from V and 3 bases from J; bases unmatched to any gene: 1. This TCR came from a male donor in good health and CMV-seronegative. The chain joins TRBV6-4 to TRBJ2-2; 8 positions match TRBD1. The specimen was PBMCs. CDR3 nucleotide sequence: TGTGCCAGCAGTGCGACAGGGGACACCGGGGAGCTGTTTTTT. Its translation: CASSATGDTGELFF.